The 22 T cell receptor beta chains reported below all come from one sample, sequenced in a study of response to subunit inactivated influenza vaccine. TCRdb reanalysed the RT-PCR reads using MiXCR and keeps one entry per CDR3 protein. The data show around 490,000 distinct CDR3 sequences, 7.5% to 8.5% seen once. Sequenced here: PBMCs from blood, sampled around 2 years after vaccination. These receptor sequences come from a man between 50 and 70 years old who received an inactivated influenza vaccine.

The chain links TRBV7-9 to TRBJ2-5; TRBD2 aligns across 11 bases. Trimming took 3 bases from V and 2 from J; bases not matched to a gene: 5. The CDR3 sequence is 16 residues long. CDR1 is SEHNR and CDR2 is FQNEAQ in the germline V gene (reference sequence). CDR3 sequence: CASSFDLAGGQETQYF. For the CDR3, the DNA is TGTGCCAGCAGCTTCGATCTAGCGGGGGGTCAAGAGACCCAGTACTTC.

The chain links TRBV25-1 to TRBJ1-1, with D unresolved. The CDR3 spans 11 residues. Trimming removed 7 bases at V and 2 bases at J, with 5 bases between. The germline CDR1 and CDR2 sequences are MGHDK and SYGVNS. The DNA for the CDR3 is TGTGCCAGCATATTAAACACTGAAGCTTTCTTT. Translating it yields CASILNTEAFF.

At least ten counts were recorded for this clonotype. Here the CDR3 DNA reads TGTGCCAGCAGCTTACAGGACAGCCTCTACATGAACACTGAAGCTTTCTTT. Its protein is CASSLQDSLYMNTEAFF. The rearrangement joins TRBV7-9 to TRBJ1-1, with a tentative D call TRBD1 (6 bases). Between the trimmed V and J ends, which lost 2 bases and 0 bases, there was a span of 16 bases. Per germline, CDR1 SEHNR and CDR2 FQNEAQ (reference sequence). The CDR3 is made up of 17 amino acids.

This clonotype came up many times. The CDR3 loop is CASSGLALSTDTQYF. The DNA of the CDR3 is TGTGCCAGCAGTGGACTAGCCCTAAGCACAGATACGCAGTATTTT. The chain couples TRBV2 to TRBJ2-3; 7 bases line up with TRBD2. Germline lookup yields CDR1 SNHLY and CDR2 FYNNEI. The V segment lost 4 bases and the J segment 0 bases; nucleotides outside the gene matches: 4. This CDR3 has 15 residues.

This clonotype was observed many times. The rearrangement uses TRBV3-1 and TRBJ1-2; TRBD1 matches 9 bases. Trimming took 3 bases from V and 7 from J; bases not matched to a gene: 3. This CDR3 contains 13 residues. Germline V CDR1 and CDR2: LGHDT, YNNKEL (reference sequence). The chain's CDR3 is CASSQGTGFGYTF. DNA of the CDR3: TGTGCCAGCAGCCAGGGGACAGGGTTTGGCTACACCTTC.

The V gene is TRBV1, the J gene TRBJ2-7; the table gives TRBD2 as D, unverified against the DNA. TRBV1 is an annotated pseudogene. The CDR3 runs 17 residues. This CDR3 reads CTSSRYPSRRTSYEQYF. CDR3 nucleotide sequence: TGCACCAGTAGCCGGTACCCTAGCAGGAGAACGAGCTACGAGCAGTACTTC.

The chain is built from TRBV20-1 and TRBJ2-1; 13 bases are a match to TRBD2. CDR1 DFQATT and CDR2 SNEGSKA come from the germline V gene (reference sequence). The CDR3 covers 16 residues. J gave up 9 bases and V 3 bases, and 11 bases lay outside the gene matches. The CDR3 bases are TGCAGTGCTAGCAACCTCCCGGGACTAGCGGGGCTTGAGCAGTTCTTC. Translating it yields CSASNLPGLAGLEQFF.

V gene TRBV5-1 combines with J gene TRBJ2-3; D gene uncertain. Germline CDR1 SGHRS, CDR2 YFSETQ. V dropped 7 bases and J dropped 4 bases, with 10 bases sitting between them. This CDR3 is 12 amino acids long. CDR3 in amino acids: CASRGFADTQYF. The CDR3 DNA reads as TGCGCCAGCCGCGGATTCGCAGATACGCAGTATTTT.

The table lists this clonotype with a few counts. The chain recombines TRBV20-1 with TRBJ2-2; 11 bases are a match to TRBD1. There are 16 residues in the CDR3. CDR1 and CDR2 from the germline V gene are DFQATT and SNEGSKA (reference sequence). The ends lost 5 bases at V and 0 bases at J; junction bases unmatched: 5. The CDR3 loop reads CSAPDRGRSNTGELFF. CDR3 bases: TGCAGTGCTCCGGACAGGGGGCGTTCGAACACCGGGGAGCTGTTTTTT.

Only one count was recorded for this clonotype. The V gene is TRBV12-3 or TRBV12-4, the J gene TRBJ2-2, with D tentatively TRBD1 (5 bases). Trimming cost V 4 bases and J 7 bases, with 16 bases left between them. The CDR3 consists of 15 residues. The CDR3 DNA is TGTGCCAGCAGTTCTCCCAGGGTGCGGTTCGGGGAGCTGTTTTTT. This codes for CASSSPRVRFGELFF.

This clonotype occurred a few times. The genes are TRBV7-6 and TRBJ2-2, with 7 bases matching TRBD2. Germline V gene sequence: CDR1 SGHVS, CDR2 FNYEAQ. The CDR3 covers 18 residues. The trim removed 7 bases at V and 0 bases at J, leaving 14 bases unmatched. CDR3 loop: CASTIFSLADTNTGELFF. The CDR3 nucleotides read TGTGCCAGCACCATTTTTTCGCTAGCGGACACGAACACCGGGGAGCTGTTTTTT.

This clonotype was seen at least ten times. V is TRBV10-3 and J is TRBJ2-3; 14 bases align to TRBD2. The CDR3 has 18 residues. CDR1 and CDR2 (germline): ENHRY, SYGVKD. J gave up 1 base and V 7 bases, and 10 bases lay outside the gene matches. CDR3 sequence: CAITAVLTSGRGTDTQYF. CDR3 nucleotide sequence: TGTGCCATCACCGCCGTCCTGACTAGCGGGAGGGGCACAGATACGCAGTATTTT.

In this sample, this clonotype turned up many times. J is TRBJ2-7 and V is TRBV20-1; perhaps TRBD2 as D (5 bases). In germline, CDR1 is DFQATT, CDR2 SNEGSKA (reference sequence). This CDR3 has 13 residues. Between the trimmed V and J ends, which lost 1 base and 3 bases, there was a span of 10 bases. The CDR3 sequence: CSARGGMSYEQYF. For the CDR3, the DNA is TGCAGTGCTAGAGGAGGGATGAGCTACGAGCAGTACTTC.

This clonotype was counted a few times. The chain couples TRBV4-1 to TRBJ2-3; D is unclear. The CDR3 extends over 14 amino acids. Germline CDR1 MGHRA, CDR2 YSYEKL. V lost 1 base to trimming and J lost 3 bases, with 8 bases between them. The CDR3: CASSQGLRTDTQYF. The DNA for the CDR3 is TGCGCCAGCAGCCAAGGCCTCAGGACAGATACGCAGTATTTT.

In its sample, this clonotype was seen a few times. V and J are TRBV4-3 and TRBJ1-2; no clear D gene. Looked up from germline, CDR1 is LGHNA and CDR2 is YSLEER. The CDR3 runs 13 residues. V was shortened by 5 bases and J by 4 bases, with 11 bases between the two germline ends. CDR3 nucleotides: TGCGCCAGCAGCAAGAAGGAATCCTATGGCTACACCTTC. It specifies CASSKKESYGYTF.

V and J are TRBV5-1 and TRBJ2-3; D gene unclear. Germline V CDR1 and CDR2: SGHRS, YFSETQ. V was trimmed by 2 bases and J by 0 bases, leaving 10 bases between them. The CDR3 runs 15 residues. CDR3 region: CASSLPARSTDTQYF. The CDR3 nucleotides read TGCGCCAGCAGCTTACCGGCTCGGAGCACAGATACGCAGTATTTT.

The V gene is TRBV4-1, the J gene TRBJ2-5, with D tentatively TRBD1 or TRBD2 (5 bases each). This CDR3 is built from 13 residues. CDR1 and CDR2 from the germline V gene are MGHRA and YSYEKL. The V end lost 4 bases, the J end lost 7 bases, and 13 bases lay between the germline ends. Here the CDR3 reads CASSRGPEGTQYF. The CDR3 coding sequence is TGCGCCAGCAGCCGGGGACCCGAGGGGACCCAGTACTTC.

The table lists this clonotype with a few counts. The chain couples TRBV4-3 to TRBJ1-1; a possible D gene is TRBD1 (5 bases). This CDR3 has 14 residues. Germline V lookup: CDR1 LGHNA, CDR2 YSLEER. The germline V and J ends were trimmed by 0 bases and 4 bases, with 9 bases remaining between them. The CDR3 DNA reads as TGCGCCAGCAGCCAAGATCGTCAGGGCACTGAAGCTTTCTTT. Translation: CASSQDRQGTEAFF.

This clonotype was counted only a few times. The chain links TRBV20-1 to TRBJ2-3, with 7 bases fitting TRBD1. CDR3 length: 12 residues. Germline CDR1 and CDR2: DFQATT and SNEGSKA (reference sequence). Trimming cost V 7 bases and J 2 bases; bases outside gene matches: 3. In DNA form, the CDR3 reads TGCAGTGAGGGGGCCTACACAGATACGCAGTATTTT. It is translated as CSEGAYTDTQYF.

This sequence joins TRBV6-2 or TRBV6-3 and TRBJ2-1; perhaps TRBD2 as D (6 bases). The CDR3 covers 14 residues. Germline CDR1 and CDR2: MNHEY and SVGEGT. Trimming pared 6 bases from V and 0 bases from J, leaving 9 bases between. Here the CDR3 DNA reads TGTGCCAGCAGACCGGGACTCTCCTACAATGAGCAGTTCTTC. It codes for CASRPGLSYNEQFF.

This clonotype was detected ten times or more. The chain couples TRBV5-1 to TRBJ1-2; TRBD1 matches 10 bases. Per the germline V gene, CDR1 is SGHRS and CDR2 is YFSETQ. CDR3 length equals 15 residues. V shed 4 bases, J shed 4 bases, and the junction held 7 bases outside the gene matches. CDR3 region: CASSDRDRGTYGYTF. The DNA of the CDR3 is TGCGCCAGCAGCGACCGGGACAGGGGTACCTATGGCTACACCTTC.

This clonotype was recorded at least ten times. The chain employs TRBV7-8 and TRBJ2-7; no firm D call. The length of the CDR3 is 14 residues. The germline gives CDR1 SGHVS, CDR2 FQNEAQ. The germline V and J ends were trimmed by 5 bases and 2 bases, with 13 bases remaining between them. CDR3 DNA: TGTGCCAGCAGCCTAGGGCCCTTCGCCTACGAGCAGTACTTC. Protein sequence: CASSLGPFAYEQYF.